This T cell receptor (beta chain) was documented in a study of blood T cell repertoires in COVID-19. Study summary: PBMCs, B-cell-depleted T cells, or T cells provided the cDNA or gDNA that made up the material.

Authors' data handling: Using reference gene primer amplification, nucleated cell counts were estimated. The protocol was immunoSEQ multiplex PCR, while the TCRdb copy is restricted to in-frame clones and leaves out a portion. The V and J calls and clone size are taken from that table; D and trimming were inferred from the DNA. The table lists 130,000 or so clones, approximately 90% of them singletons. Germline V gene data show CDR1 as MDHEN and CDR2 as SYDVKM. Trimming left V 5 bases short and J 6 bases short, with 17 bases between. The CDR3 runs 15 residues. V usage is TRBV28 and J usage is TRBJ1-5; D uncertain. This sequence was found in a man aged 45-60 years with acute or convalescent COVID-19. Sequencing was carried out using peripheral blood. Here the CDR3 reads CASSVLTNVGQPQHF. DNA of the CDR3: TGTGCCAGCAGTGTCCTGACAAATGTCGGTCAGCCCCAGCATTTT.